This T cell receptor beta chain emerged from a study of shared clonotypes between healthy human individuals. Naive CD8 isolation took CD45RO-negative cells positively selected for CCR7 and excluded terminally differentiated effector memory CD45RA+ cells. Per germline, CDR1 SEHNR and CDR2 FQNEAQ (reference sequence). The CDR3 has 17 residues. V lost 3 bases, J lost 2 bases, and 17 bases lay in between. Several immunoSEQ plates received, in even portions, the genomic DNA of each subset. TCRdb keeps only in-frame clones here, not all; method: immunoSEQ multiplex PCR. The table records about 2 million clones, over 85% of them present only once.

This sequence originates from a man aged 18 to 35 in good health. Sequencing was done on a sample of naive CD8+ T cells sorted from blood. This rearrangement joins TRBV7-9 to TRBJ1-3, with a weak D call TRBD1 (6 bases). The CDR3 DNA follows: TGTGCCAGCAGCTTCCCCCCGGACAGTTCGACTGGAAACACCATATATTTT. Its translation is CASSFPPDSSTGNTIYF. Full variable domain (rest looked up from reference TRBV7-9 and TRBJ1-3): DTGVSQNPRHKITKRGQNVTFRCDPISEHNRLYWYRQTLGQGPEFLTYFQNEAQLEKSRLLSDRFSAERPKGSFSTLEIQRTEQGDSAMYLCASSFPPDSSTGNTIYFGEGSWLTVV.